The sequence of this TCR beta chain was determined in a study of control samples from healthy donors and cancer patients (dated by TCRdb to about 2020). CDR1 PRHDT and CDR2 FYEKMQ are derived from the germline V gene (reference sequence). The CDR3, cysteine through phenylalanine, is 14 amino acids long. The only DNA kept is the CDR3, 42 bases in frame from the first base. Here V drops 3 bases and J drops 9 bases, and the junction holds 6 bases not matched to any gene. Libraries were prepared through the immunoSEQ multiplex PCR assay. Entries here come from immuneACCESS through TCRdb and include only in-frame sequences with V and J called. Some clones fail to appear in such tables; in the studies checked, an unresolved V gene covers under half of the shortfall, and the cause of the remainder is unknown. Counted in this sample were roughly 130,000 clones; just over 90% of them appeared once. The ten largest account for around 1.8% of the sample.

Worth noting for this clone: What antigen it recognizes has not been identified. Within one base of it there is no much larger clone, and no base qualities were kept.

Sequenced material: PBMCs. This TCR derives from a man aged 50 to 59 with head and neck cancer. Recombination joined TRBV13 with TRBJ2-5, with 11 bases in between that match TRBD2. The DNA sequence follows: TGTGCCAGCAGCTTCGGGACTAGCGGTGGGTCCCAGTACTTC. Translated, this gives CASSFGTSGGSQYF.